This TCR beta chain was profiled in a study of blood T cells in healthy people across ages. CDR3 size: 14 residues. Germline V gene lookup returns CDR1 MNHEY and CDR2 SVGAGI. The ends lost 5 bases at V and 7 bases at J; junction bases unmatched: 8. This clonotype has only a few counts. What it binds is unknown. Study conclusions and caveats: Estimated diversity, derived from one million T cells, was regarded as an underestimate. Unsorted PBMCs ruled out conclusive naive versus antigen-experienced comparison.

A second PCR, run for roughly 7 to 11 cycles, used a sample-barcoded 5' primer plus a J-beta primer mix. A template-switch adaptor that had 12 random nucleotides put a tag on each cDNA molecule. TCRdb reanalysed the 5' RACE reads using MiXCR and keeps one entry per CDR3 protein. The table records about 1.8 million distinct CDR3 sequences, just under 50% of them present only once. Sequenced sample: blood. The sequence came from a middle-aged woman in good health. The chain combines TRBV6-5 with TRBJ2-1; 7 nucleotides agree with TRBD2. The CDR3 sequence: CASSQPGGRNEQFF. The CDR3 coding sequence is TGTGCCAGCAGTCAACCGGGGGGAAGGAATGAGCAGTTCTTC.